The 10 T cell receptor beta chains below come from one sample, sequenced in a study of blood T cell repertoires in COVID-19. The method was immunoSEQ multiplex PCR; TCRdb's version includes in-frame clones alone and lacks a portion of them. The data contain about 210,000 clones, roughly 94% of them singletons. Source material: peripheral blood. The source is a man younger than 40 with acute or convalescent COVID-19.

J is TRBJ2-5 and V is TRBV28; possibly TRBD1 for D (6 bases). This CDR3 contains 13 residues. Germline V CDR1 and CDR2: MDHEN, SYDVKM. V was cut by 4 bases and J by 5 bases, with 11 bases left in between. In DNA, the CDR3 is TGTGCCAGCAGTTACGGGACACTGGAGACCCAGTACTTC. Translated: CASSYGTLETQYF.

The chain joins TRBV3-1 (or the pseudogene TRBV3-2) to TRBJ2-5, with D perhaps matching TRBD2 (5 bases). The CDR3 is 15 residues long. Germline V gene sequence: CDR1 LGHDT, CDR2 YNNKEL (reference sequence). V was clipped by 3 bases and J by 3 bases, with 14 bases between them. The CDR3 reads CASSHARGMEETQYF. CDR3 coding DNA: TGTGCCAGCAGCCACGCCCGGGGAATGGAAGAGACCCAGTACTTC.

A single count supports this clone. The chain recombines TRBV19 with TRBJ2-2; 8 bases are shared with TRBD1. Per germline, CDR1 LNHDA and CDR2 SQIVND (reference sequence). This CDR3 comprises 15 residues. The junction had 17 bases not matched to a gene; V was cut back by 11 bases and J by 9 bases. In nucleotides, the CDR3 is TGTGCCTCTACCCCCTCCAGGGGGCGAGGCTGGGAGCTGTTTTTT. This translates into CASTPSRGRGWELFF.

This rearrangement joins TRBV7-6 to TRBJ1-1, with D uncertain. The CDR3 loop spans 12 amino acids. V lost 5 bases and J lost 0, with 4 bases in between. Germline V CDR1 and CDR2: SGHVS, FNYEAQ. The CDR3 loop is CASSRMNTEAFF. CDR3 sequence (DNA): TGTGCCAGCAGCCGTATGAACACTGAAGCTTTCTTT.

This chain links TRBV18 with TRBJ1-6; 7 positions agree with TRBD1. Per germline, CDR1 KGHSH and CDR2 LQKENI. V was pared by 3 bases and J by 9 bases, with 8 bases of the junction left unmatched. CDR3 size: 15 residues. In DNA form, the CDR3 reads TGTGCCAGCTCACCCTATACAGGGGAAGGTTCACCCCTCCACTTT. The encoded protein is CASSPYTGEGSPLHF.

The rearrangement uses TRBV5-6 and TRBJ2-5; the D gene is possibly TRBD2 (6 bases). The CDR3 length is 16 residues. The ends were cut back, 6 bases at V and 5 bases at J, with 23 bases in the middle. Per germline, CDR1 SGHDT and CDR2 YYEEEE. The CDR3 nucleotides are TGTGCCAGCAACACCCTTCGTCCGGGGGTTGGGGAGACCCAGTACTTC. As protein: CASNTLRPGVGETQYF.

In this sample, this clone turned up once. A junction end diverges from the germline sequence, so it may reflect a read error. The chain recombines TRBV4-1 with TRBJ2-1; D is perhaps TRBD1 (5 bases). The CDR3 consists of 13 residues. CDR1 is MGHRA, CDR2 YSYEKL, per germline. CDR3: CASSQDHDSKGVF. CDR3 bases: TGCGCCAGCAGCCAAGATCACGACTCAAAAGGGGTCTTC.

This sequence joins TRBV19 and TRBJ1-4; tentative D call: TRBD1 (5 bases). Trimming cost V 5 bases and J 4 bases, with 11 bases left between them. CDR1 and CDR2 from the germline V gene are LNHDA and SQIVND (reference sequence). CDR3 length: 14 residues. The CDR3 sequence: CASSAGHNNEKLFF. CDR3 DNA sequence: TGTGCCAGTAGTGCCGGACATAATAATGAAAAACTGTTTTTT.

This sequence joins TRBV7-9 and TRBJ2-1; the match to TRBD1 covers 7 bases. V shed 1 base and J 6 bases; nucleotides not matched to a gene: 6. The CDR3 consists of 15 residues. CDR1 and CDR2 (germline): SEHNR, FQNEAQ (reference sequence). The CDR3 protein is CASSLGGGISNEQFF. As DNA, the CDR3 is TGTGCCAGCAGCTTAGGAGGGGGCATTAGCAATGAGCAGTTCTTC.

This clone was picked up a small number of times. V gene TRBV5-1 combines with J gene TRBJ2-5; 12 bases align to TRBD2. Unmatched junction bases numbered 3, after V lost 0 bases and J lost 6 bases. The CDR3 contains 15 residues. CDR1 is SGHRS and CDR2 is YFSETQ in the germline V gene. DNA of the CDR3: TGCGCCAGCAGCTTGGAACTAGCGGGGGGAAAGACCCAGTACTTC. Translation gives CASSLELAGGKTQYF.